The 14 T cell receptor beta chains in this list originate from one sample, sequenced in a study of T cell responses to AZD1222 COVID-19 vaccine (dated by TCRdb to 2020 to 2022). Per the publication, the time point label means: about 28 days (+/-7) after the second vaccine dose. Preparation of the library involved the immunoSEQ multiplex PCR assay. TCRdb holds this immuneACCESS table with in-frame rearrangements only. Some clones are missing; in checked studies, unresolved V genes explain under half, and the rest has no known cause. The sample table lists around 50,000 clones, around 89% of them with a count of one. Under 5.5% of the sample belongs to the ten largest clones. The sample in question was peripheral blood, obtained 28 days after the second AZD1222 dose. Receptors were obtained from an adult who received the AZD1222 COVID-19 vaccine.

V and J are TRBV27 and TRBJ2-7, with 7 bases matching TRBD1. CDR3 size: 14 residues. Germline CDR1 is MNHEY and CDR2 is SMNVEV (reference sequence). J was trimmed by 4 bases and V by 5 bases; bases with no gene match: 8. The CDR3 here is CASSLARGSYEQYF. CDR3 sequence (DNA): TGTGCCAGCAGTCTGGCCAGGGGGTCGTACGAGCAGTACTTC.

The CDR3 loop is CASKVGQGTYEQYF. The CDR3 nucleotides are TGTGCCAGCAAAGTTGGACAGGGAACCTACGAGCAGTACTTC. The chain links TRBV28 to TRBJ2-7; 8 nucleotides agree with TRBD1. The CDR3 is 14 amino acids. Germline lookup yields CDR1 MDHEN and CDR2 SYDVKM. V gave up 7 bases and J gave up 2 bases; unmatched junction bases: 7. Together with reference TRBV28 and TRBJ2-7, the CDR3 gives the full variable domain: DVKVTQSSRYLVKRTGEKVFLECVQDMDHENMFWYRQDPGLGLRLIYFSYDVKMKEKGDIPEGYSVSREKKERFSLILESASTNQTSMYLCASKVGQGTYEQYFGPGTRLTVT.

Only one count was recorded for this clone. CDR3 region: CASSPPVVRAYGGTEAFF. The DNA for the CDR3 is TGTGCCAGCTCACCACCCGTCGTTCGTGCTTACGGGGGGACTGAAGCTTTCTTT. The V gene is TRBV18, the J gene TRBJ1-1, with a tentative D call TRBD1 (5 bases). This CDR3 region has 18 residues. CDR1 is KGHSH, CDR2 LQKENI, per germline. V gave up 0 bases and J gave up 5 bases, with 22 bases separating them.

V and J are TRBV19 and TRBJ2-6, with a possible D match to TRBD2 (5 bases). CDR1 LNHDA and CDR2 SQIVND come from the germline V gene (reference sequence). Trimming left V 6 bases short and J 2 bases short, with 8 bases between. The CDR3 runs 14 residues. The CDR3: CASRSGAGANVLTF. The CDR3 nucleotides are TGTGCCAGTAGATCCGGGGCTGGGGCCAACGTCCTGACTTTC.

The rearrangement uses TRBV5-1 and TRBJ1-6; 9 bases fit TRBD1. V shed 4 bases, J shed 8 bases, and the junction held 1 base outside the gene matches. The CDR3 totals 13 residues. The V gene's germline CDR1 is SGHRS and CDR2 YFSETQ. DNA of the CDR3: TGCGCCAGCAGCCGGGACAGGGATTCACCCCTCCACTTT. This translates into CASSRDRDSPLHF.

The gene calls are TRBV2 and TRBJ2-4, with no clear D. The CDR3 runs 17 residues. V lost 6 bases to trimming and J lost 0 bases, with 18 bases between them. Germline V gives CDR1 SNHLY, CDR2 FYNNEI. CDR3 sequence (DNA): TGTGCCAGCAGCCCCCCTTGGGCCGGGCCAGCCAAAAACATTCAGTACTTC. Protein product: CASSPPWAGPAKNIQYF.

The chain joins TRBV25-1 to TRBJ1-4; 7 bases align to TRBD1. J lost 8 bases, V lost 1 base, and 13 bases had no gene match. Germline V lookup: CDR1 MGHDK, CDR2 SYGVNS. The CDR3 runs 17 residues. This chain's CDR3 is CASSEFPRTGLGEKLFF. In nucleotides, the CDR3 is TGTGCCAGCAGTGAATTCCCCCGGACAGGTCTGGGGGAAAAACTGTTTTTT. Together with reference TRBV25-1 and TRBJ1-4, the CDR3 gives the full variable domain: EADIYQTPRYLVIGTGKKITLECSQTMGHDKMYWYQQDPGMELHLIHYSYGVNSTEKGDLSSESTVSRIRTEHFPLTLESARPSHTSQYLCASSEFPRTGLGEKLFFGSGTQLSVL.

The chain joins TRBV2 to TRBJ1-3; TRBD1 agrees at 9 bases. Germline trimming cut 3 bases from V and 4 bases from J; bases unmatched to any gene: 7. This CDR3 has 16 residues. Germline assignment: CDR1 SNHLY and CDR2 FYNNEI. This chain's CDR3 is CASSEWGQGFGNTIYF. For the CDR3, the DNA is TGTGCCAGCAGTGAGTGGGGACAGGGCTTCGGAAACACCATATATTTT.

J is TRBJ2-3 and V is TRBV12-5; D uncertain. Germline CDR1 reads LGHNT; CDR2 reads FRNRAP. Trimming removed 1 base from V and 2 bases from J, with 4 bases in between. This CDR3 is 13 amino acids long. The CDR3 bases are TGTGCTAGTGGTTTGGACACCACAGATACGCAGTATTTT. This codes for CASGLDTTDTQYF.

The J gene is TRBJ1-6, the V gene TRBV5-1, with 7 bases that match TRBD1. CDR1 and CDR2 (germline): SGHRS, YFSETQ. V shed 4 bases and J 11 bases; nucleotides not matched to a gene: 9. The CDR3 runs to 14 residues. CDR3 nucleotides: TGCGCCAGCAGCCCAGACAGGGTAGGGCCACCCCTCCACTTT. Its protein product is CASSPDRVGPPLHF.

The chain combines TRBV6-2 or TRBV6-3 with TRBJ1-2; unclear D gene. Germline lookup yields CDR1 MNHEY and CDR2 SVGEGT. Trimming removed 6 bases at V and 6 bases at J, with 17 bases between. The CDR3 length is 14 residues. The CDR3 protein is CASSRPDGLHGYTF. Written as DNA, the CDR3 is TGTGCCAGCAGCCGCCCGGACGGGCTGCATGGCTACACCTTC.

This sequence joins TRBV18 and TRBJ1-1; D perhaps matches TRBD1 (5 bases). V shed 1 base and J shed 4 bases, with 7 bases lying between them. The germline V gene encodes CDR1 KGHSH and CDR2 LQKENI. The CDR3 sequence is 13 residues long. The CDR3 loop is CASSPLGGTEAFF. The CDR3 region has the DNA TGTGCCAGCTCACCACTTGGGGGCACTGAAGCTTTCTTT.

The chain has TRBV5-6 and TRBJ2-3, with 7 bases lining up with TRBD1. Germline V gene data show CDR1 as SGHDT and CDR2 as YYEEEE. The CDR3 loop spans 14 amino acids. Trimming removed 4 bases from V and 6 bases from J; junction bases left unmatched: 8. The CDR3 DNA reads TGTGCCAGCAGCCCGTCTACAGGGGTGGATACGCAGTATTTT. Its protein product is CASSPSTGVDTQYF.

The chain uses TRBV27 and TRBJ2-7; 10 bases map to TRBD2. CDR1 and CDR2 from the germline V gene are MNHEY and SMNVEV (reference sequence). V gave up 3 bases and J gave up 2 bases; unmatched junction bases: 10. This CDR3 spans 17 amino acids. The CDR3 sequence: CASSFSSGRAPPYEQYF. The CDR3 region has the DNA TGTGCCAGCAGTTTCTCGAGCGGGAGGGCCCCCCCCTACGAGCAGTACTTC.